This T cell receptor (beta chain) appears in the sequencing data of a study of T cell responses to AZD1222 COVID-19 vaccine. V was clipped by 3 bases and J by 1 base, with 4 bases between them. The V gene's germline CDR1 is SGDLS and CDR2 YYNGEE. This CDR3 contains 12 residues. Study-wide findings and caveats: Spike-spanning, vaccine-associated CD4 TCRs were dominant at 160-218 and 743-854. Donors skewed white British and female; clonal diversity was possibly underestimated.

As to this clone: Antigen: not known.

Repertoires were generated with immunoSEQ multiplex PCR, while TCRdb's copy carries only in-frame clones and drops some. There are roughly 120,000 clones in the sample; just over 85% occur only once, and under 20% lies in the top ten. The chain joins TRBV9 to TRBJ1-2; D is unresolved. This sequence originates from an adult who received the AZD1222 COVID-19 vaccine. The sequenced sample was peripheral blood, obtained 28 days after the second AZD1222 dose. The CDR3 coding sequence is TGTGCCAGCAGCGCTAATAACTATGGCTACACCTTC. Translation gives CASSANNYGYTF.